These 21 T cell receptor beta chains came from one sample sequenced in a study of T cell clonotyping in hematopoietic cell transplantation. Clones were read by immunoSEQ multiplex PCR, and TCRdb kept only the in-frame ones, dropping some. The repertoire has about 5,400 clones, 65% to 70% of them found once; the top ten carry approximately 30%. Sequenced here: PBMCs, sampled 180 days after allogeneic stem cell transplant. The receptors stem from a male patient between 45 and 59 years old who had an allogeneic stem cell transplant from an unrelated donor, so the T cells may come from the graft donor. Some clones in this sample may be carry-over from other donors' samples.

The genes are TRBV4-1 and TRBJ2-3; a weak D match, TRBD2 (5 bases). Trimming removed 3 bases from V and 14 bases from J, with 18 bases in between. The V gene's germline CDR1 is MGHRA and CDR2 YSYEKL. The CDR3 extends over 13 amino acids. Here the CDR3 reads CASSQEPGSRLYF. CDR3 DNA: TGCGCCAGCAGCCAGGAACCGGGATCCCGTCTGTATTTT.

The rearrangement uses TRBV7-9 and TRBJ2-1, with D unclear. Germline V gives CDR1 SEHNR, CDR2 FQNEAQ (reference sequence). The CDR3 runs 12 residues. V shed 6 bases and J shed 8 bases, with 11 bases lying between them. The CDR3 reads CASSSSWDEQFF. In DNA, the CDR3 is TGTGCCAGCAGTTCGTCCTGGGATGAGCAGTTCTTC.

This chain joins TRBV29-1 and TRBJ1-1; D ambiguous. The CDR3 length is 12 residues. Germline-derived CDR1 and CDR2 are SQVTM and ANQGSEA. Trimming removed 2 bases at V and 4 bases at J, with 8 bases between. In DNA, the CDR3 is TGCAGCGTTGAAAGGATATTCACTGAAGCTTTCTTT. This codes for CSVERIFTEAFF.

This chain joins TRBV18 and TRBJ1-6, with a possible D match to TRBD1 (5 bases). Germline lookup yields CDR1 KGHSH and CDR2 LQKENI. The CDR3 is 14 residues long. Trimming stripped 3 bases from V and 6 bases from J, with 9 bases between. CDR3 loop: CASSPAGSNSPLHF. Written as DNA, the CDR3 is TGTGCCAGCTCACCGGCAGGGAGTAATTCACCCCTCCACTTT.

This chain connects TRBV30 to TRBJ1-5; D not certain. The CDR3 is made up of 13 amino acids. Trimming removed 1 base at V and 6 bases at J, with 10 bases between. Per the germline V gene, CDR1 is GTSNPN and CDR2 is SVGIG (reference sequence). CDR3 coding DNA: TGTGCCTGGAGTGGGTATTCGGGTCAGCCCCAGCATTTT. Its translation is CAWSGYSGQPQHF.

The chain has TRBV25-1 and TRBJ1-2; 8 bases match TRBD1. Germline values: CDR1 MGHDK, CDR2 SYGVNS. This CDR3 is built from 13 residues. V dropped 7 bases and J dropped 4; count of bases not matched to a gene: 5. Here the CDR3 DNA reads TGTGCCAGCACAGGGGGCCGAATCTATGGCTACACCTTC. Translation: CASTGGRIYGYTF.

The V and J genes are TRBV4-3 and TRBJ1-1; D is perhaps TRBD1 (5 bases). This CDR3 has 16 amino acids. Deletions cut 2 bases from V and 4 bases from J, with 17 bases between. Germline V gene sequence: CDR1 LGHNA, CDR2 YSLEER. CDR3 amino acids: CASSQSPGSGGTEAFF. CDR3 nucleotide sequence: TGCGCCAGCAGCCAATCCCCAGGGTCTGGGGGCACTGAAGCTTTCTTT.

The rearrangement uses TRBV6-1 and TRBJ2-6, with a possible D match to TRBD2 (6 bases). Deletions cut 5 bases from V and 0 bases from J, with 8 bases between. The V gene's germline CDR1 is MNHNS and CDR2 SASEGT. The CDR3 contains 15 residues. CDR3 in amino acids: CASSLGGSGANVLTF. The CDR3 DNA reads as TGTGCCAGCAGTCTCGGGGGCTCTGGGGCCAACGTCCTGACTTTC.

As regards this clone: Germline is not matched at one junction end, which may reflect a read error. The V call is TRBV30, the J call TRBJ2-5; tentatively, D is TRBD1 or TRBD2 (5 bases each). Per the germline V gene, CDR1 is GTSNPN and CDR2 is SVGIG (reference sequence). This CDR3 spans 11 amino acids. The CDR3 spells CAWSEGTSLNF. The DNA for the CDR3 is TGTGCCTGGAGTGAGGGGACGTCTCTAAACTTC.

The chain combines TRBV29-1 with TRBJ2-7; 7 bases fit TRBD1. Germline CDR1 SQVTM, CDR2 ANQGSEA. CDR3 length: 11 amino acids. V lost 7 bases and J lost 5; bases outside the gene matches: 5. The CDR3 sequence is CSAGQLDEQYF. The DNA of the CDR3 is TGCAGCGCGGGACAGCTCGACGAGCAGTACTTC.

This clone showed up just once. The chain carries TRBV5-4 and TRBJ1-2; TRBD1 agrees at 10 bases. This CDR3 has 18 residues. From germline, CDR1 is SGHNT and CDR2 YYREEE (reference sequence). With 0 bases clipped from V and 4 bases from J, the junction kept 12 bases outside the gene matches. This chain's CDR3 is CASSLVSTGGLRAYGYTF. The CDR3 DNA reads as TGTGCCAGCAGCTTGGTTTCGACAGGGGGCTTGCGCGCCTATGGCTACACCTTC.

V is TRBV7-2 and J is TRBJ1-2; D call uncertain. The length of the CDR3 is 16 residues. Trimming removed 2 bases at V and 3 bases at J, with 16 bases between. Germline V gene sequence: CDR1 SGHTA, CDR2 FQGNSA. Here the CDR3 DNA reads TGTGCCAGCAGCTTATCCGACACCCCGAGGGACTATGGCTACACCTTC. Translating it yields CASSLSDTPRDYGYTF.

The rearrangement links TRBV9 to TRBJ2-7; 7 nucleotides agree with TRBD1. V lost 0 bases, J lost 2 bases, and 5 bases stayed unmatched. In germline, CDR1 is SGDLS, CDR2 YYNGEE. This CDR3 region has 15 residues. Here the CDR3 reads CASSVGGTATYEQYF. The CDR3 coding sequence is TGTGCCAGCAGCGTAGGAGGGACAGCGACCTACGAGCAGTACTTC.

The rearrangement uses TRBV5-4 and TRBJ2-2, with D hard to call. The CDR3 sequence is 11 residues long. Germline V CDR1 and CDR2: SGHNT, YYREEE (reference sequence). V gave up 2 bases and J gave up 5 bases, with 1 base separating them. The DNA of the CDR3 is TGTGCCAGCAGCTTTACCGGGGAGCTGTTTTTT. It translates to CASSFTGELFF. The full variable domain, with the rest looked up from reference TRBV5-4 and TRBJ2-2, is ETGVTQSPTHLIKTRGQQVTLRCSSQSGHNTVSWYQQALGQGPQFIFQYYREEENGRGNFPPRFSGLQFPNYSSELNVNALELDDSALYLCASSFTGELFFGEGSRLTVL.

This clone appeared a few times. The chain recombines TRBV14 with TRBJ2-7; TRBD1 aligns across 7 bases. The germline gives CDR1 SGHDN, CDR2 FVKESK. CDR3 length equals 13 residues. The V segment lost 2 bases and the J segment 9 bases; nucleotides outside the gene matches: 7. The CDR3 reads CASSQSPGGVQYF. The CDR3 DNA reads TGTGCCAGCAGCCAAAGCCCAGGGGGAGTGCAGTACTTC.

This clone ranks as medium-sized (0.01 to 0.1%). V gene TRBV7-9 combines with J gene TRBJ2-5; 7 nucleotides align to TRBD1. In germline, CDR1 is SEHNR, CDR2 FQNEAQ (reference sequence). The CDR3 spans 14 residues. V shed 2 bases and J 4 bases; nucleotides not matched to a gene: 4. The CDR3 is CASSLTNRGETQYF. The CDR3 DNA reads TGTGCCAGCAGCTTAACGAACAGGGGAGAGACCCAGTACTTC.

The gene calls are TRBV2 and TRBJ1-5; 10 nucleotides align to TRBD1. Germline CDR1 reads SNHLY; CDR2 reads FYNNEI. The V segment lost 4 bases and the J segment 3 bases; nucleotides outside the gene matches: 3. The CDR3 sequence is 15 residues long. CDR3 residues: CASSGDRGDNQPQHF. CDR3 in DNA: TGTGCCAGCAGTGGGGACAGGGGAGACAATCAGCCCCAGCATTTT.

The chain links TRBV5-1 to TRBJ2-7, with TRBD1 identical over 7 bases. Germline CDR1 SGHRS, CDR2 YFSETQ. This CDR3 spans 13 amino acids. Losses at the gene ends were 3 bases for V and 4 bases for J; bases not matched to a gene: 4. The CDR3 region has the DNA TGCGCCAGCAGCTCCGGGACAGTATACGAGCAGTACTTC. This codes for CASSSGTVYEQYF.

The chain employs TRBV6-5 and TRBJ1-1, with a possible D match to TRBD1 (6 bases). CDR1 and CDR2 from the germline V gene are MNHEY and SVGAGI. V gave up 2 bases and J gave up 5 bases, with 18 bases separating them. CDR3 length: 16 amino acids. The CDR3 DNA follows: TGTGCCAGCAGTTACGATCCTGGGGGCTCGGGGACTGAAGCTTTCTTT. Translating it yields CASSYDPGGSGTEAFF.

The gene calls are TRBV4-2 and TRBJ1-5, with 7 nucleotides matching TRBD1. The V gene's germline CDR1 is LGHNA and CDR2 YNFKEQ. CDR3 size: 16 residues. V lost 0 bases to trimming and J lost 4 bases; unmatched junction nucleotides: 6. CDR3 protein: CASSQELTGYNQPQHF. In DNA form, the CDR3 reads TGTGCCAGCAGCCAAGAGTTGACAGGGTATAATCAGCCCCAGCATTTT.

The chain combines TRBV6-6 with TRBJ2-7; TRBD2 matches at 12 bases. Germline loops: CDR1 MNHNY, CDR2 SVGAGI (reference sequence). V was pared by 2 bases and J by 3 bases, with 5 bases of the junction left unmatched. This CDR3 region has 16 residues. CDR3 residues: CASSYGLAGLFYEQYF. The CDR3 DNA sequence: TGTGCCAGCAGTTACGGACTAGCGGGACTGTTCTACGAGCAGTACTTC.